A single sample gave rise to the 3 T cell receptor beta chains below, sequenced in a study of beta chain features in type 1 diabetes. What was sequenced were expressed TCRB transcripts, since all of the isolated RNA had been reverse transcribed. Repertoires were generated with immunoSEQ multiplex PCR, while TCRdb's copy carries only in-frame clones and drops some. The top ten clones hold roughly 4% of a sample with 200,000 to 250,000 clones, less than 35% of them seen once. Material for sequencing was central memory CD4+ T cells from blood. These receptors were obtained from a man aged 25 to 45 in good health.

V and J are TRBV6-5 and TRBJ1-5; a weak D match, TRBD1 (6 bases). The V end lost 5 bases, the J end lost 6 bases, and 11 bases lay between the germline ends. Per the germline V gene, CDR1 is MNHEY and CDR2 is SVGAGI. CDR3 length equals 13 residues. For the CDR3, the DNA is TGTGCCAGCAGTCGACAGGTGGTTCAGCCCCAGCATTTT. Translated, it gives CASSRQVVQPQHF.

V usage is TRBV28 and J usage is TRBJ2-6, with D hard to call. Germline V gives CDR1 MDHEN, CDR2 SYDVKM. V gave up 6 bases and J gave up 0 bases, with 6 bases separating them. There are 14 residues in the CDR3. The CDR3, as DNA: TGTGCCAGCAGGGGATACTCTGGGGCCAACGTCCTGACTTTC. Translating it yields CASRGYSGANVLTF.

This chain links TRBV20-1 with TRBJ2-1; D unclear. Trimming removed 5 bases from V and 9 bases from J, with 8 bases in between. Germline V lookup: CDR1 DFQATT, CDR2 SNEGSKA (reference sequence). This CDR3 is 10 amino acids long. The CDR3 region has the DNA TGCAGTGCTCTTAGGGTTGAGCAGTTCTTC. Translated, it gives CSALRVEQFF.